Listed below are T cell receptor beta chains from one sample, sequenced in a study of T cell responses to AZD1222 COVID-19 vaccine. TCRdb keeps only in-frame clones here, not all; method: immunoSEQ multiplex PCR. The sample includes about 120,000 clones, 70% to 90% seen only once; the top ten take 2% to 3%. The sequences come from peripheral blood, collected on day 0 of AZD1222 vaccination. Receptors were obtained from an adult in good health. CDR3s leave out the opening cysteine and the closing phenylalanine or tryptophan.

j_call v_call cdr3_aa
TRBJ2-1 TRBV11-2 ASRPIAGGGYNEQF
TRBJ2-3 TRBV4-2 ASSGTSGSSADTQY
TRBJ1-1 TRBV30 AWGDPRGVGAF
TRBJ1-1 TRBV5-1 ASSLGGNTEAF
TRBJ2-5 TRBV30 AWSNHLAGVGETQY
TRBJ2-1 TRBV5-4 ASSLLGLAGTYNEQF
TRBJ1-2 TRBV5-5 ASSLDRGPDYGYT
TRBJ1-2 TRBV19 ASKGLSQRGYT
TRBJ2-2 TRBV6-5 ACPRQAINTGELF
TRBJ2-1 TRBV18 ASTWGTGDFSEQF
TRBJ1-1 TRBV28 ASSLSGGAPAEAF
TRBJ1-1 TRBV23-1 ASNKDRENTEAF
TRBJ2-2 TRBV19 ASSIGTGVPGELF
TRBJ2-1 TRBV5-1 ASSAGWTSGYNEQF
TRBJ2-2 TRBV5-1 ATAQMTGDTGELF
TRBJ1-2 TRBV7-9 ASSNGRQNYGYT
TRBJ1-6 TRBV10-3 AYRGHNSPLH
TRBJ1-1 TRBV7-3 ASSQGMSGAAF
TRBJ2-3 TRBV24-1 ATSDPRDRGMADTQY
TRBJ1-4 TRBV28 ASSAGNEKLF
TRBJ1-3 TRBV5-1 ASSLAGDTSSGNTIY
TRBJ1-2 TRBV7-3 ASSPQPGQGYT
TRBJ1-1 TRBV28 ASSRGGGRGNTEAF
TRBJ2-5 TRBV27 ASNHRGNLETQY
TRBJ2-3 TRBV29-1 SVGTDTQY
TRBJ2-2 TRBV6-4 ASKEQGPGTGELF
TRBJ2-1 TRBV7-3 ASSLRLAGGYNEQF
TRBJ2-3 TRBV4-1 ASSQGTIGTDTQY
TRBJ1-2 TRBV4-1 ASSQEPGGGYT
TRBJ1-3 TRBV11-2 ASSLGPWGPGNTIY
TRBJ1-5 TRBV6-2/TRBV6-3 ASSFSGFRQPQH
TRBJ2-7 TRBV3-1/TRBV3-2 ASSQGPGGSSYEQY
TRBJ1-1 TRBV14 ASSLLDRVRTEAF
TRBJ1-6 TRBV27 ASSPRWGGYNSPLH
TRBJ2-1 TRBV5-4 ASSLGQGSYNEQF
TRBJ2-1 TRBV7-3 ASSQPGANEQF
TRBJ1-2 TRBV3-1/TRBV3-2 ASSQEMQNYGYT
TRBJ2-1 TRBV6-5 ASSYWQGRNEQF
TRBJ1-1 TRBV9 ASSPRMNTEAF
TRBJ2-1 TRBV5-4 ASSPPSRNEQF
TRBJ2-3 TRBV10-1 ASSDPDTDTQY
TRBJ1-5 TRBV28 ASSFGAANQPQH
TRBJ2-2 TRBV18 ASSSTSGELF
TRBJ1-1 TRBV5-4 ASSVGSRGRTEAF
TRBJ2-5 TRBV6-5 ASSYSGAQY
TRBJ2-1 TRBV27 ASSLSRRNNEQF
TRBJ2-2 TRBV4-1 ASSRSGEGNTGELF
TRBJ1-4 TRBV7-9 ASSLVVGANEKLF
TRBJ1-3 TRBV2 ATEQGSGNTIY
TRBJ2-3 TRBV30 AWRGLAGGPDTQY
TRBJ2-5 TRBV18 ASSTTRKDSVSETQY
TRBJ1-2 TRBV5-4 ASSSTVGYT
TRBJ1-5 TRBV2 ASSPGQPAGNQPQH
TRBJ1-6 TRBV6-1 AAVGQGLAPLH
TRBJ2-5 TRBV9 ASSPQVGETQY
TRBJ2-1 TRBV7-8 ASSPPSGRINEQF
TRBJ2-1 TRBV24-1 ATRSTGGYNEQF
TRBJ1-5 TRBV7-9 ASSTTGIGNQPQH
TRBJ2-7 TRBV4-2 ASSQAPGTSGTPREQY